The clone carrying this T cell receptor beta chain has just a few counts. Its antigen is unidentified. At one of its ends the junction is not consistent with the germline gene, which may arise from a read error. This specimen comes from a study of response to subunit inactivated influenza vaccine. Regarding the study as a whole: Authors suggested each seasonal flu vaccination may recruit only limited numbers of new T cells.

TCRdb called the RT-PCR reads again in MiXCR, with one record for every CDR3 protein. The data show approximately 700,000 distinct CDR3 sequences, 14% seen once. CDR3 length equals 16 residues. Per the germline V gene, CDR1 is SGHTA and CDR2 is FQGNSA. Sequences were derived from PBMCs from blood, sampled about 14 days before vaccination. This chain connects TRBV7-2 to TRBJ2-1, with 10 bases that match TRBD1. This clonotype originated in a man between 50 and 59 years old who received an inactivated influenza vaccine. The CDR3 DNA reads as TGTGCCAGCAGCTCGAACCCGGGACAGGGGATCTCCTATGGGATCTTC. Amino acid sequence: CASSSNPGQGISYGIF. The full variable domain, its missing parts supplied by reference TRBV7-2 and TRBJ2-1, is GAGVSQSPSNKVTEKGKDVELRCDPISGHTALYWYRQSLGQGLEFLIYFQGNSAPDKSGLPSDRFSAERTGGSVSTLTIQRTQQEDSAVYLCASSSNPGQGISYGIFGPGTRLTVL.